The count of the clone carrying this T cell receptor beta chain is one. Its antigen is still unknown. This specimen belongs to a study of cytomegalovirus exposure and HLA in healthy donors. General study points: In a later analysis, TCR association rates varied by HLA locus: DRB1 most, HLA-C fewest.

The CDR3 contains 13 residues. Trimming stripped 7 bases from V and 3 bases from J, with 11 bases between. Germline CDR1 SGDLS, CDR2 YYNGEE. The PCR had 60 Vbeta and 13 Jbeta primers. Authors' analysis steps: In a later analysis, of approximately 81 million unique beta chains, some 10 million appeared in at least two donors. Data came from immunoSEQ multiplex PCR; TCRdb stores just in-frame clones and leaves some out. That table gives V, J and clone size, and the DNA gave D and trimming. The data show fewer than 150,000 clones, with 78% seen just once and 2.5% to 3.5% held by the top ten. The chain employs TRBV9 and TRBJ1-3; D might be TRBD1 (6 bases). The sequenced material came from PBMCs. The receptor was derived from a male donor in good health and CMV-seronegative. In DNA, the CDR3 is TGTGCCAGCGAGAGGGGGTATGGAAACACCATATATTTT. It codes for CASERGYGNTIYF.